Listed here are 18 T cell receptor beta chains from one sample, sequenced in a study of identical twins. Each CDR3 protein is one row after TCRdb ran MiXCR on the 5' RACE reads. The sample has 750,000 to 950,000 distinct CDR3 sequences; around 12% are singletons. The sample was also linked to a second study, of yellow fever vaccine responses in identical twins.

The sequenced sample was PBMCs. The receptors originated from a woman under 30 in good health.

This clonotype was seen a few times. The chain employs TRBV2 and TRBJ2-7; D is uncertain. There are 14 residues in the CDR3. V shed 6 bases and J shed 1 base, with 13 bases lying between them. The V gene's germline CDR1 is SNHLY and CDR2 FYNNEI. CDR3 sequence (DNA): TGTGCCAGCAGCGGCACCCTTTGGTCCTACGAGCAGTACGTC. Amino acids: CASSGTLWSYEQYV.

There are many counts of this clonotype. V usage is TRBV6-1 and J usage is TRBJ2-7; the D is unclear. Germline V gives CDR1 MNHNS, CDR2 SASEGT. V gave up 0 bases and J gave up 4 bases, with 4 bases separating them. The length of the CDR3 is 12 residues. The CDR3: CASSEASYEQYV. The CDR3 DNA sequence: TGTGCCAGCAGTGAAGCGTCTTACGAGCAGTACGTC.

The chain employs TRBV20-1 and TRBJ2-5; D possibly corresponds to TRBD1 (6 bases). V lost 6 bases, J lost 2 bases, and 13 bases lay in between. CDR3 size: 13 residues. Per the germline V gene, CDR1 is DFQATT and CDR2 is SNEGSKA (reference sequence). CDR3 region: CSAGRGYQETQYF. CDR3 DNA: TGCAGTGCGGGCAGGGGCTATCAAGAGACCCAGTACTTC.

The gene calls are TRBV7-8 and TRBJ2-2; the D is unclear. Trimming stripped 2 bases from V and 5 bases from J, with 15 bases between. CDR1 and CDR2 (germline): SGHVS, FQNEAQ. CDR3 length equals 16 residues. As DNA, the CDR3 is TGTGCCAGCAGCTTATCACCCGCAGGCCTAACCGGGGAGCTGTTTTTT. Protein product: CASSLSPAGLTGELFF.

At least ten counts were recorded for this clonotype. This sequence joins TRBV12-3 or TRBV12-4 and TRBJ1-5; weak D call: TRBD1 (6 bases). The ends were cut back, 6 bases at V and 5 bases at J, with 14 bases in the middle. This CDR3 region has 14 residues. The CDR3 DNA follows: TGTGCCAGCAGCGTACAGGGATCATATCAGCCCCAGCATTTT. Translation gives CASSVQGSYQPQHF.

V usage is TRBV6-5 and J usage is TRBJ2-3; possibly TRBD1 or TRBD2 for D (5 bases each). V gave up 5 bases and J gave up 5 bases, with 14 bases separating them. The CDR3 length is 14 residues. From germline, CDR1 is MNHEY and CDR2 SVGAGI. The CDR3 spells CASSHRDGKDTQYF. The CDR3 DNA reads TGTGCCAGCAGTCACCGGGACGGGAAAGATACGCAGTATTTT.

This clonotype occurred a few times. The chain couples TRBV18 to TRBJ1-5; TRBD1 is a possible D gene (5 bases). Germline V gene data show CDR1 as KGHSH and CDR2 as LQKENI. The CDR3 is made up of 14 amino acids. Trimming left V 5 bases short and J 3 bases short, with 11 bases between. CDR3 amino acids: CASSAGRANQPQHF. The CDR3 nucleotides read TGTGCCAGCTCAGCGGGACGGGCCAATCAGCCCCAGCATTTT. Using reference TRBV18 and TRBJ1-5 for the parts outside the CDR3, the full variable domain is NAGVMQNPRHLVRRRGQEARLRCSPMKGHSHVYWYRQLPEEGLKFMVYLQKENIIDESGMPKERFSAEFPKEGPSILRIQQVVRGDSAAYFCASSAGRANQPQHFGDGTRLSIL.

The CDR3 bases are TGTGCCAGCAGCCATAACCTCGGGGAAGCCAAAAACATTCAGTACTTC. This translates into CASSHNLGEAKNIQYF. This chain joins TRBV7-9 and TRBJ2-4; possibly TRBD2 for D (5 bases). CDR1 and CDR2 (germline): SEHNR, FQNEAQ (reference sequence). This CDR3 has 16 residues. V lost 5 bases and J lost 0, with 14 bases in between.

This clonotype was detected only a few times. The V gene is TRBV2, the J gene TRBJ2-1, with 11 bases matching TRBD2. Germline loops: CDR1 SNHLY, CDR2 FYNNEI. V was clipped by 6 bases and J by 3 bases; unmatched bases: 7. The CDR3 has 16 residues. The CDR3: CASRDPGLADYNEQFF. DNA of the CDR3: TGTGCCAGCAGGGATCCGGGACTAGCGGACTACAATGAGCAGTTCTTC. Full variable domain (rest looked up from reference TRBV2 and TRBJ2-1): EPEVTQTPSHQVTQMGQEVILRCVPISNHLYFYWYRQILGQKVEFLVSFYNNEISEKSEIFDDQFSVERPDGSNFTLKIRSTKLEDSAMYFCASRDPGLADYNEQFFGPGTRLTVL.

This clonotype was observed many times. The chain is built from TRBV12-3 or TRBV12-4 and TRBJ2-7; D is undetermined. V shed 2 bases and J shed 3 bases, with 8 bases lying between them. The CDR3 is made up of 13 amino acids. CDR3 sequence reads: CASSLTARYEQYF. In nucleotides, the CDR3 is TGTGCCAGCAGTTTAACGGCCCGCTACGAGCAGTACTTC.

The sample holds many counts of this clonotype. V and J are TRBV10-1 and TRBJ2-1, with unresolved D. The germline gives CDR1 WNHNN, CDR2 SYGVQD (reference sequence). V was clipped by 2 bases and J by 0 bases, with 8 bases between them. The CDR3 runs 15 residues. CDR3 loop: CASSESRSSYNEQFF. The CDR3 DNA reads as TGCGCCAGCAGTGAGAGCAGGAGCTCCTACAATGAGCAGTTCTTC.

This clonotype was seen a handful of times. The chain has TRBV28 and TRBJ2-5; 11 nucleotides agree with TRBD2. Germline values: CDR1 MDHEN, CDR2 SYDVKM. The V gene end was trimmed by 4 bases and the J gene end by 1 base; junction bases not matched to a gene: 11. The CDR3 runs 18 residues. The CDR3 reads CASSSHPGTSGFQETQYF. The DNA of the CDR3 is TGTGCCAGCAGTTCGCATCCCGGGACTAGCGGATTCCAAGAGACCCAGTACTTC.

V usage is TRBV24-1 and J usage is TRBJ2-2; D unresolved. With 9 bases removed from V and 7 bases from J, the gap between germline ends came to 14 bases. The CDR3 is 13 amino acids. Germline CDR1 is KGHDR and CDR2 is SFDVKD. CDR3 loop: CATRSRDGGELFF. In nucleotides, the CDR3 is TGTGCCACCCGATCCCGAGACGGCGGGGAGCTGTTTTTT.

The chain links TRBV11-1 to TRBJ2-3; D perhaps matches TRBD1 (5 bases). V shed 3 bases and J shed 2 bases, with 12 bases lying between them. CDR3 size: 15 residues. CDR1 and CDR2 (germline): SGHAT, FQDESV (reference sequence). The CDR3 DNA reads TGTGCCAGCAGCTTTTCCGACAGATCCACAGATACGCAGTATTTT. Translated: CASSFSDRSTDTQYF.

This clonotype came up many times. The gene calls are TRBV13 and TRBJ1-1; TRBD1 is a possible D gene (5 bases). With 2 bases removed from V and 3 bases from J, the gap between germline ends came to 10 bases. Germline loops: CDR1 PRHDT, CDR2 FYEKMQ (reference sequence). The CDR3 is 14 amino acids. The CDR3 coding sequence is TGTGCCAGCAGCTTAAGTGGCAGGGACACTGAAGCTTTCTTT. This codes for CASSLSGRDTEAFF.

This chain uses TRBV5-1 with TRBJ2-2, with 10 bases matching TRBD1. J was trimmed by 7 bases and V by 7 bases; bases with no gene match: 7. CDR1 and CDR2 from the germline V gene are SGHRS and YFSETQ. The CDR3 totals 14 residues. The CDR3: CASRPGTGVGELFF. DNA for the CDR3: TGCGCCAGCCGACCGGGGACAGGGGTCGGGGAGCTGTTTTTT. Drawing the rest from reference TRBV5-1 and TRBJ2-2, the complete variable domain is KAGVTQTPRYLIKTRGQQVTLSCSPISGHRSVSWYQQTPGQGLQFLFEYFSETQRNKGNFPGRFSGRQFSNSRSEMNVSTLELGDSALYLCASRPGTGVGELFFGEGSRLTVL.

CDR3 in DNA: TGTGCCAGCAGTTTTCGGACAGGTTTTGGAGATGGCTACACCTTC. Amino acid sequence: CASSFRTGFGDGYTF. This chain links TRBV12-3 or TRBV12-4 with TRBJ1-2, with 7 bases aligning to TRBD1. With V trimmed by 3 bases and J by 6 bases, 10 bases remained unmatched. This CDR3 comprises 15 residues.

This rearrangement joins TRBV3-1 to TRBJ2-1; D remains ambiguous. V lost 1 base, J lost 8 bases, and 9 bases lay in between. CDR1 and CDR2 from the germline V gene are LGHDT and YNNKEL (reference sequence). This CDR3 spans 13 amino acids. CDR3 region: CASSQAGFHEQFF. CDR3 sequence (DNA): TGTGCCAGCAGCCAAGCCGGTTTCCATGAGCAGTTCTTC.